Shown below are 18 T cell receptor beta chains from a single sample sequenced in a study of T cell responses to AZD1222 COVID-19 vaccine. The repertoire was sequenced with immunoSEQ multiplex PCR; TCRdb's copy has only in-frame clones and lacks some. The sample yields approximately 26,000 clones, 88% seen once. The sequences come from peripheral blood, collected 28 days after the second AZD1222 dose. These receptors were obtained from an adult who received the AZD1222 COVID-19 vaccine.

The V and J genes are TRBV29-1 and TRBJ1-2, with a possible D match to TRBD1 (5 bases). Germline V CDR1 and CDR2: SQVTM, ANQGSEA. This CDR3 is 14 amino acids long. V was trimmed by 3 bases and J by 1 base, leaving 12 bases between them. The CDR3 reads CSVDSQGINYGYTF. The CDR3 DNA sequence: TGCAGCGTTGACTCCCAGGGAATTAACTATGGCTACACCTTC.

The chain uses TRBV10-3 and TRBJ1-1, with 8 bases that match TRBD1. J gave up 6 bases and V 0 bases, and 3 bases lay outside the gene matches. The CDR3 covers 14 residues. CDR1 and CDR2 from the germline V gene are ENHRY and SYGVKD. CDR3 amino acids: CAISESETGAEAFF. The CDR3 DNA reads as TGTGCCATCAGTGAGTCCGAGACAGGGGCTGAAGCTTTCTTT.

The chain combines TRBV29-1 with TRBJ2-5, with D uncertain. The V end lost 4 bases, the J end lost 2 bases, and 8 bases lay between the germline ends. The CDR3 covers 12 residues. Germline assignment: CDR1 SQVTM and CDR2 ANQGSEA. This CDR3 reads CSVGGVQETQYF. In DNA form, the CDR3 reads TGCAGCGTTGGTGGCGTACAAGAGACCCAGTACTTC.

The V gene is TRBV7-8, the J gene TRBJ2-3; D not resolved. The CDR3 covers 13 residues. The germline V and J ends were trimmed by 1 base and 0 bases, with 2 bases remaining between them. CDR1 is SGHVS, CDR2 FQNEAQ, per germline. CDR3 in amino acids: CASSLGSTDTQYF. As DNA, the CDR3 is TGTGCCAGCAGCTTAGGGAGCACAGATACGCAGTATTTT.

The J gene is TRBJ2-5, the V gene TRBV6-5; 13 bases match TRBD2. The trim removed 5 bases at V and 5 bases at J, leaving 5 bases unmatched. In germline, CDR1 is MNHEY, CDR2 SVGAGI. This CDR3 has 15 amino acids. The CDR3 bases are TGTGCCAGCAGTACTGGGACTAGCGGGGAGGAGACCCAGTACTTC. Its translation is CASSTGTSGEETQYF.

This clone was seen only a few times. The CDR3 DNA sequence: TGTGCCAGCAGCTTAGACGGGGACCTTAGCAATCAGCCCCAGCATTTT. This encodes CASSLDGDLSNQPQHF. This chain links TRBV5-6 with TRBJ1-5, with D maybe TRBD1 (5 bases). The V gene lost 2 bases and the J gene lost 0 bases, with 12 bases spanning the gap. The CDR3 sequence is 16 residues long. The germline V gene has CDR1 SGHDT and CDR2 YYEEEE.

The V and J genes are TRBV5-1 and TRBJ1-1; TRBD1 is a possible D gene (5 bases). CDR3 size: 14 residues. Germline CDR1 and CDR2: SGHRS and YFSETQ. V lost 4 bases, J lost 5 bases, and 15 bases lay in between. The CDR3 here is CASSIQDPGTEAFF. The DNA of the CDR3 is TGCGCCAGCAGCATACAGGACCCAGGGACTGAAGCTTTCTTT.

The chain joins TRBV5-8 to TRBJ1-6; no reliable D call. In germline, CDR1 is SGHTS, CDR2 YDEGEE. V dropped 4 bases and J dropped 6 bases, with 11 bases sitting between them. The CDR3 runs to 14 residues. As DNA, the CDR3 is TGTGCCAGCAGCGGAACAGTACCTAATTCACCCCTCCACTTT. Encoded protein: CASSGTVPNSPLHF.

Notes on this clone: The junction departs from the called germline gene at one end, perhaps through a read error. V usage is TRBV3-1 (or the pseudogene TRBV3-2) and J usage is TRBJ1-1, with D unclear. The CDR3 extends over 14 amino acids. Germline loops: CDR1 LGHDT, CDR2 YNNKEL (reference sequence). CDR3 in DNA: TGTGCCAGCAAAATTGAGGCCGAGAACTCTGAAGCTTTCTTT. This codes for CASKIEAENSEAFF.

In its sample, this clone was seen a few times. The chain joins TRBV6-5 to TRBJ1-5; maybe TRBD1 (5 bases). Germline loops: CDR1 MNHEY, CDR2 SVGAGI. The V end was cut by 10 bases, the J end by 6 bases, with 16 bases between. This CDR3 has 13 residues. CDR3: CATRGEGIQPQHF. The CDR3 bases are TGTGCCACCCGGGGGGAGGGGATTCAGCCCCAGCATTTT.

The table lists this clone with a few counts. J is TRBJ1-3 and V is TRBV11-2; D remains ambiguous. The germline V gene has CDR1 SGHAT and CDR2 FQNNGV. The CDR3 sequence is 16 residues long. V was shortened by 5 bases and J by 0 bases, with 14 bases between the two germline ends. The CDR3 nucleotides read TGTGCCAGCAGCCAAGAGCGGGTTAACTCTGGAAACACCATATATTTT. The encoded protein is CASSQERVNSGNTIYF.

The rearrangement joins TRBV19 to TRBJ2-3; 8 bases are shared with TRBD2. The V gene's germline CDR1 is LNHDA and CDR2 SQIVND (reference sequence). V gave up 4 bases and J gave up 5 bases; unmatched junction bases: 11. This CDR3 is built from 16 residues. CDR3 in amino acids: CASSTGGAGGIDTQYF. DNA of the CDR3: TGTGCCAGTAGTACGGGTGGCGCGGGGGGAATAGATACGCAGTATTTT.

The CDR3 coding sequence is TGTGCCAGCAGTAGGGACATTGGTTACGAGCAGTACTTC. Protein: CASSRDIGYEQYF. This chain links TRBV2 with TRBJ2-7; D is possibly TRBD1 (6 bases). The CDR3 length is 13 residues. With 5 bases removed from V and 4 bases from J, the gap between germline ends came to 12 bases. Per germline, CDR1 SNHLY and CDR2 FYNNEI.

This clone was seen only a few times. The chain links TRBV2 to TRBJ1-2; TRBD1 is a possible D gene (5 bases). V was trimmed by 7 bases and J by 0 bases, leaving 12 bases between them. CDR3 length: 14 amino acids. The germline V gene encodes CDR1 SNHLY and CDR2 FYNNEI. In nucleotides, the CDR3 is TGTGCCAGCACAGACAGCTTATCTAACTATGGCTACACCTTC. Encoded protein: CASTDSLSNYGYTF.

The V gene is TRBV29-1, the J gene TRBJ2-2; 10 nucleotides line up with TRBD1. The CDR3 covers 19 residues. After removal of 6 bases from V and 2 bases from J, the junction contained 18 bases not matched to a gene. The germline gives CDR1 SQVTM, CDR2 ANQGSEA. The CDR3 protein is CSVPPTGGATGRNTGELFF. In nucleotides, the CDR3 is TGCAGCGTCCCCCCGACAGGGGGCGCAACGGGGCGAAACACCGGGGAGCTGTTTTTT.

V usage is TRBV10-3 and J usage is TRBJ1-2, with 9 bases fitting TRBD1. V dropped 8 bases and J dropped 3; count of bases not matched to a gene: 13. From germline, CDR1 is ENHRY and CDR2 SYGVKD. This CDR3 comprises 16 residues. CDR3 loop: CAIEKQQGQGDYGYTF. The DNA of the CDR3 is TGTGCCATCGAGAAGCAACAGGGACAGGGAGACTATGGCTACACCTTC.

The chain links TRBV5-1 to TRBJ1-2; the D is unclear. Germline loops: CDR1 SGHRS, CDR2 YFSETQ. This CDR3 has 12 residues. V gave up 0 bases and J gave up 6 bases, with 6 bases separating them. In nucleotides, the CDR3 is TGCGCCAGCAGCTTGGGGGAGCATGGCTACACCTTC. Protein: CASSLGEHGYTF.

The rearrangement uses TRBV2 and TRBJ2-3, with 10 positions matching TRBD1. Germline CDR1 is SNHLY and CDR2 is FYNNEI. Unmatched junction bases numbered 9, after V lost 0 bases and J lost 3 bases. This CDR3 has 18 residues. The CDR3 DNA reads TGTGCCAGCAGTGAAGCCCCCGGGACAGGGGTTGGAACAGATACGCAGTATTTT. This gives the protein CASSEAPGTGVGTDTQYF.